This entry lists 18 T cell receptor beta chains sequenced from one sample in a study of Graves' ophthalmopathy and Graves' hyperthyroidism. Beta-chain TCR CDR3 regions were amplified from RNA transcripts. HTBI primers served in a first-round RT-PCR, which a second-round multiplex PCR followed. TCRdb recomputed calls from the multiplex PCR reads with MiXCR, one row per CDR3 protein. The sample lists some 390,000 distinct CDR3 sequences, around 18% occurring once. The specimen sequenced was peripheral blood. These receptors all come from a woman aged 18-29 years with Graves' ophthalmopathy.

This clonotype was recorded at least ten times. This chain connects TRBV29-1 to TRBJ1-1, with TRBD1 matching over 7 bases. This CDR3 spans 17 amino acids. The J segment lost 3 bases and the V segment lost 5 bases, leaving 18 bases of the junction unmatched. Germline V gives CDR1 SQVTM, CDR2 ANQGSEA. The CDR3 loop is CSVLRTTGWEVDTEAFF. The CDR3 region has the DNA TGCAGCGTTTTAAGGACGACAGGGTGGGAAGTGGACACTGAAGCTTTCTTT.

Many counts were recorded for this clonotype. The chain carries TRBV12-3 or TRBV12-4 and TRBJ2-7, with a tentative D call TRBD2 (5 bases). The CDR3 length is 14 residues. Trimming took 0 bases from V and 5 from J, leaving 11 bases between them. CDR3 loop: CASSLAGVSHEQYF. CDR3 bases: TGTGCCAGCAGTTTAGCGGGAGTGTCCCACGAGCAGTACTTC.

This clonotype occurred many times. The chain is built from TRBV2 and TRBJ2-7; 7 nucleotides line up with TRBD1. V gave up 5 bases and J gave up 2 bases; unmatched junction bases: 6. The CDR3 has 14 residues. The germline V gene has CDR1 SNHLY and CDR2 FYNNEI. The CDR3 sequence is CASSRTGYPYEQYF. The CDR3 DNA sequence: TGTGCCAGCAGTAGGACAGGATATCCCTACGAGCAGTACTTC.

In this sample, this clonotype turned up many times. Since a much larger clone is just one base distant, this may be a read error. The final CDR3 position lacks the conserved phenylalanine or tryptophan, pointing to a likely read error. CDR3 residues: CAWSIGTVNTEAFS. The CDR3 nucleotides read TGTGCCTGGAGTATTGGGACGGTGAACACTGAAGCTTTCTCT. J is TRBJ1-1 and V is TRBV30; D possibly corresponds to TRBD1 (5 bases). V dropped 2 bases and J dropped 0 bases, with 10 bases sitting between them. Per the germline V gene, CDR1 is GTSNPN and CDR2 is SVGIG (reference sequence). This CDR3 has 14 amino acids.

This chain's CDR3 is CASSYSDAGDGEQYF. The CDR3 bases are TGTGCCAGCAGTTACTCGGACGCAGGGGACGGGGAGCAGTACTTC. The chain has TRBV6-2 or TRBV6-3 and TRBJ2-7; D perhaps matches TRBD1 (6 bases). The CDR3 extends over 15 amino acids. CDR1 is MNHEY, CDR2 SVGEGT, per germline. The germline V and J ends were trimmed by 0 bases and 7 bases, with 16 bases remaining between them.

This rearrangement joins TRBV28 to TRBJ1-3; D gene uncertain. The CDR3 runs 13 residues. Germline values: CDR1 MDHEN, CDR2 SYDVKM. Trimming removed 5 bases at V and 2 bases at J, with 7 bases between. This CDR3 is CASSAGTGNTIYF. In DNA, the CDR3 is TGTGCCAGCAGTGCAGGAACTGGAAACACCATATATTTT.

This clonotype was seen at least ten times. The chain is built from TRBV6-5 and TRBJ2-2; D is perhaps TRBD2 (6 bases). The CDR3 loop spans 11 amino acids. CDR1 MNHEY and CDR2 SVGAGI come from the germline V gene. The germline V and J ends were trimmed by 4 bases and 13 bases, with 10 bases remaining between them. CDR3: CASSLGGLLFF. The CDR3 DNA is TGTGCCAGCAGTTTGGGGGGATTGCTGTTTTTT.

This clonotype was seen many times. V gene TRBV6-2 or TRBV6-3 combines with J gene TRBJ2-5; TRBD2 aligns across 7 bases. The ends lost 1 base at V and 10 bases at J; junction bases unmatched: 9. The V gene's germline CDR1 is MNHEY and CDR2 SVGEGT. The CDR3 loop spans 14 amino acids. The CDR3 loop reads CASSYFVSGGSQYF. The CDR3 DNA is TGTGCCAGCAGTTACTTTGTCTCGGGGGGTAGCCAGTACTTC.

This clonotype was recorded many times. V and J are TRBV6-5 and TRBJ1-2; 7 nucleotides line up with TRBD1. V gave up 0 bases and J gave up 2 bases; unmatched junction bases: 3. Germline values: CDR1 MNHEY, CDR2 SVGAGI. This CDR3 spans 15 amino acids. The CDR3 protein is CASSYSDRTNYGYTF. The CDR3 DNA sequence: TGTGCCAGCAGTTACTCGGACAGGACCAACTATGGCTACACCTTC.

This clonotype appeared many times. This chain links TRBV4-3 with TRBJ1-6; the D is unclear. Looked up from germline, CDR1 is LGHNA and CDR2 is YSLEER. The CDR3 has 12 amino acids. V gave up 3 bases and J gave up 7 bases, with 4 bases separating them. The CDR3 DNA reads TGCGCCAGCAGCCAGGCCAATTCACCCCTCCACTTT. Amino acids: CASSQANSPLHF.

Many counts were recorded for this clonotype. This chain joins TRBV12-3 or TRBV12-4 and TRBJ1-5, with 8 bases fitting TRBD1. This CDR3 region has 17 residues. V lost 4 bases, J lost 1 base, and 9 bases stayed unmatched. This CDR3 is CASSSFTGGASNQPQHF. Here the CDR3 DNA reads TGTGCCAGCAGTTCATTTACAGGGGGAGCGAGCAATCAGCCCCAGCATTTT.

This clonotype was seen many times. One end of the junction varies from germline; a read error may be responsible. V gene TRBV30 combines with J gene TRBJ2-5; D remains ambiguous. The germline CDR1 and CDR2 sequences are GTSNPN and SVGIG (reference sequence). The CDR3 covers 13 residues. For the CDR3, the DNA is TGTGCCTGGAGCCGGCAGAGACAAGAGGCCCAGTACTTC. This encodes CAWSRQRQEAQYF.

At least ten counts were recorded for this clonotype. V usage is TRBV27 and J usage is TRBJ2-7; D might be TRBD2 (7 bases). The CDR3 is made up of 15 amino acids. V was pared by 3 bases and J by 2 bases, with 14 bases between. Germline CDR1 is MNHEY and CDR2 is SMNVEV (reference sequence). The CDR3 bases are TGTGCCAGCAGTTTTGGGGGGGCCAACCCCTACGAGCAGTACTTC. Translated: CASSFGGANPYEQYF.

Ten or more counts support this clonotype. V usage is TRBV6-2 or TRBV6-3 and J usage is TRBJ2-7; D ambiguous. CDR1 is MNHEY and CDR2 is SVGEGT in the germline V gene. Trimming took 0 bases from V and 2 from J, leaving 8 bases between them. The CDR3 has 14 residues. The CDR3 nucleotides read TGTGCCAGCAGTTACTCGGCAGGAACCTACGAGCAGTACTTC. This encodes CASSYSAGTYEQYF.

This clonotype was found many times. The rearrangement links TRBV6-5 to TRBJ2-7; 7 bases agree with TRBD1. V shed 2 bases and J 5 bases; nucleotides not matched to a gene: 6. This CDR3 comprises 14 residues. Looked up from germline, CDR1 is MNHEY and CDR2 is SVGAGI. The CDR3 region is CASSYRPRGNEQYF. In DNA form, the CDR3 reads TGTGCCAGCAGTTACCGCCCCAGGGGGAACGAGCAGTACTTC.

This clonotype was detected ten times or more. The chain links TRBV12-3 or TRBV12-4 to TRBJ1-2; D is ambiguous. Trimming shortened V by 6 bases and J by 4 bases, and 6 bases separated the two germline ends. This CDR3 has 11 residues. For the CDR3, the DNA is TGTGCCAGCAGCATATCCTATGGCTACACCTTC. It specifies CASSISYGYTF.

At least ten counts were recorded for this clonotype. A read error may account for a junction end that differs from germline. The CDR3 is CASSLTNAIYF. CDR3 coding DNA: TGTGCCAGCAGTTTAACAAACGCCATATATTTT. V and J are TRBV12-3 or TRBV12-4 and TRBJ1-3; no definite D call. CDR3 length equals 11 residues.

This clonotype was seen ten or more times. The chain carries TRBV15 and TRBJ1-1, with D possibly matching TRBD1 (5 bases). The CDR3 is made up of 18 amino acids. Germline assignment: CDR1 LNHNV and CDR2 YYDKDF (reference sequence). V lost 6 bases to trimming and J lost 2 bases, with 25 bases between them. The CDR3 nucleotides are TGTGCCACCAGGCACCAGGGCCCTTTCGGCAGGAGAAACACTGAAGCTTTCTTT. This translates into CATRHQGPFGRRNTEAFF.